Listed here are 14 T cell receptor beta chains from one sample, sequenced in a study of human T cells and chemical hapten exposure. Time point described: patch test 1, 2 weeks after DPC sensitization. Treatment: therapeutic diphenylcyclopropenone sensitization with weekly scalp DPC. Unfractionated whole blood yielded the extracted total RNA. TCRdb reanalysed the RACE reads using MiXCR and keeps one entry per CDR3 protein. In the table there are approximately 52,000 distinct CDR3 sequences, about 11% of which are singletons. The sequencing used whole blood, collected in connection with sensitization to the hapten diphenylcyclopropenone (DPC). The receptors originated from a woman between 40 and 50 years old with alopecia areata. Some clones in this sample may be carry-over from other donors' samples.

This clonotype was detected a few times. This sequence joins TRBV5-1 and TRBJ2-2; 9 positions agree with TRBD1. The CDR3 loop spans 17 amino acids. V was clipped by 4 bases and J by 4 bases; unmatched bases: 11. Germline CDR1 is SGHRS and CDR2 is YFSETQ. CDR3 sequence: CASSASTGGVGTGELFF. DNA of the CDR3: TGCGCCAGCAGCGCATCAACAGGGGGCGTCGGCACCGGGGAGCTGTTTTTT. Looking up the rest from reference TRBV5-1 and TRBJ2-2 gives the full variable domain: KAGVTQTPRYLIKTRGQQVTLSCSPISGHRSVSWYQQTPGQGLQFLFEYFSETQRNKGNFPGRFSGRQFSNSRSEMNVSTLELGDSALYLCASSASTGGVGTGELFFGEGSRLTVL.

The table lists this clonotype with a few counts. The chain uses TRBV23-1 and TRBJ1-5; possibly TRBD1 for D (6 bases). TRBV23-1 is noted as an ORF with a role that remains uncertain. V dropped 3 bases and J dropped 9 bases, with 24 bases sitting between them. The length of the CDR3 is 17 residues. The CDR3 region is CASSQYCDRLTRRPQHF. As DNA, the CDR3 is TGCGCCAGCAGTCAGTATTGCGACAGGTTGACCCGACGGCCCCAGCATTTT.

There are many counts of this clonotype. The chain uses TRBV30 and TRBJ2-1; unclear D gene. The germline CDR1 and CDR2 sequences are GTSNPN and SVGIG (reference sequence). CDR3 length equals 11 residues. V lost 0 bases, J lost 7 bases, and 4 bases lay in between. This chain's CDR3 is CAWSVPNEQFF. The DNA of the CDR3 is TGTGCCTGGAGTGTACCAAATGAGCAGTTCTTC.

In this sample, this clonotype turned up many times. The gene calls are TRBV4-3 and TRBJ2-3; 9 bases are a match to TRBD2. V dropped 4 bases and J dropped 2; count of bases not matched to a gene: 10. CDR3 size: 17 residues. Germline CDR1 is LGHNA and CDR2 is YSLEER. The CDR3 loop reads CASSPVEASGDTDTQYF. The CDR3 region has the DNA TGCGCCAGCAGCCCGGTGGAGGCTAGCGGGGACACAGATACGCAGTATTTT.

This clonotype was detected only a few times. DNA of the CDR3: TGCGCCAGCAATGGGTACTCCTACAATGAGCAGTTCTTC. Translated, it gives CASNGYSYNEQFF. The chain employs TRBV5-1 and TRBJ2-1, with D hard to call. Germline CDR1 SGHRS, CDR2 YFSETQ. CDR3 length equals 13 residues. Trimming left V 6 bases short and J 0 bases short, with 7 bases between.

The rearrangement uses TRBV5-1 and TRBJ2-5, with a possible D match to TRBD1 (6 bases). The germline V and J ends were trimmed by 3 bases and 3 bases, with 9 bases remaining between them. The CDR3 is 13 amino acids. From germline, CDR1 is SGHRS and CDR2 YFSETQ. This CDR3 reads CASSWGQEETQYF. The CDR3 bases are TGCGCCAGCAGCTGGGGACAAGAAGAGACCCAGTACTTC.

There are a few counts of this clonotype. This CDR3 is CASRRDEVTEAFF. The CDR3 coding sequence is TGCGCCAGCAGGAGGGACGAGGTCACTGAAGCTTTCTTT. This chain connects TRBV10-2 to TRBJ1-1; possible D gene TRBD1, 5 bases. V was pared by 6 bases and J by 4 bases, with 12 bases between. The CDR3 spans 13 residues. Germline loops: CDR1 WSHSY, CDR2 SAAADI.

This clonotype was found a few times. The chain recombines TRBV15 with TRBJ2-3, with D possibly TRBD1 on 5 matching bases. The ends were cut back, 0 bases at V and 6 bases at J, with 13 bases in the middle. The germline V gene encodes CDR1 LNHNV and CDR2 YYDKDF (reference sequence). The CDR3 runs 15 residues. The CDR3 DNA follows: TGTGCCACCAGCAGAGATGTGGGGCGAAAGGATACGCAGTATTTT. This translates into CATSRDVGRKDTQYF.

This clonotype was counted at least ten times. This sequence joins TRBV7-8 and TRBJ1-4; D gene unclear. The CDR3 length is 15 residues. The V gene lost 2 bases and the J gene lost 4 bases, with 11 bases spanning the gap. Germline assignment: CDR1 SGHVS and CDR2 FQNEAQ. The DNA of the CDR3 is TGTGCCAGCAGCTTAATGGCAGTGGGTAATGAAAAACTGTTTTTT. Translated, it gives CASSLMAVGNEKLFF. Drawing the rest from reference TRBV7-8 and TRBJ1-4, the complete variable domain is GAGVSQSPRYKVAKRGQDVALRCDPISGHVSLFWYQQALGQGPEFLTYFQNEAQLDKSGLPSDRFFAERPEGSVSTLKIQRTQQEDSAVYLCASSLMAVGNEKLFFGSGTQLSVL.

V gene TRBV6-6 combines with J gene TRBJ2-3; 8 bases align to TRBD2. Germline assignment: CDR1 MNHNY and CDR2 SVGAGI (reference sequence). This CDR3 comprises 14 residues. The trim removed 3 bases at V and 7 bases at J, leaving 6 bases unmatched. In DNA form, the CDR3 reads TGTGCCAGCAGTTATAAGCGGGAGCTCAATACGCAGTATTTT. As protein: CASSYKRELNTQYF.

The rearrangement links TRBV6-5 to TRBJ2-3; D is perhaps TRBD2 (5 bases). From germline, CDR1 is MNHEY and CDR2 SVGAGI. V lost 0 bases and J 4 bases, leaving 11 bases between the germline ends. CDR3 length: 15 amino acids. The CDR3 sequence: CASSYSRERSDTQYF. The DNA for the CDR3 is TGTGCCAGCAGTTACTCGAGGGAGAGGTCAGATACGCAGTATTTT.

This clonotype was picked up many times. The chain's CDR3 is CASSYGSTDTQYF. The CDR3 nucleotides read TGCGCCAGCAGCTATGGGTCCACAGATACGCAGTATTTT. The V call is TRBV5-1, the J call TRBJ2-3; D gene ambiguous. The CDR3 loop spans 13 amino acids. The V end lost 3 bases, the J end lost 2 bases, and 7 bases lay between the germline ends. CDR1 and CDR2 from the germline V gene are SGHRS and YFSETQ.

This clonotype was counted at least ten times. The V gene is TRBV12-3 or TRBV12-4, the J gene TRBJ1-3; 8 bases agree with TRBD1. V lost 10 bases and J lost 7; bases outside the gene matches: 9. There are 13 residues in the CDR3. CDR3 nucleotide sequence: TGTGCCACCGGACAGGGTAGTGGGAACACCATATATTTT. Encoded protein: CATGQGSGNTIYF.

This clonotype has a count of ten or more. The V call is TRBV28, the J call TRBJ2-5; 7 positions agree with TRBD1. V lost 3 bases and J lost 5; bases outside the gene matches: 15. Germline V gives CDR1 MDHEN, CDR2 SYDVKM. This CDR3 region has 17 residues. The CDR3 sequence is CASSLSQGIGSFETQYF. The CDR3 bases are TGTGCCAGCAGTTTGTCACAGGGGATAGGTAGTTTTGAGACCCAGTACTTC.